What follows describes a single T cell receptor (beta chain). Its specificity is unknown. The source of the sample is a study of T cell responses to AZD1222 COVID-19 vaccine. The data were produced by immunoSEQ multiplex PCR, yet TCRdb's version contains in-frame clones alone and is incomplete. The repertoire holds under 200,000 clones, with about 90% as singletons. Study-wide findings and caveats: The sample set comprised mostly white British donors with more females, and clonal diversity was possibly underestimated.

The sequence came from an adult in good health. Sample: peripheral blood, taken on day 0 of AZD1222 vaccination.

CDR3 loop: CASSERQGNTEAFF. CDR3 bases: TGCGCCAGCAGTGAGCGACAGGGGAACACTGAAGCTTTCTTT. The chain is built from TRBV10-2 and TRBJ1-1, with 7 bases lining up with TRBD1. This CDR3 has 14 residues. After removal of 2 bases from V and 1 base from J, the junction contained 1 base not matched to a gene. Germline CDR1 is WSHSY and CDR2 is SAAADI.